This TCR beta chain was sequenced in a study of cytomegalovirus exposure and HLA in healthy donors. In the study overall: Findings of an earlier analysis included about 100 million unique TCR beta sequences from roughly 180 million T cells.

Points from the study as a whole: The listing of roughly 160 TCR beta chains classed them as cytomegalovirus-associated. Reportedly, TCR beta sequences accurately predicted HLA-A and HLA-B alleles in most subjects. Earlier findings revealed that most TCR beta V segments proved productive either about 87% or about 30% of the time.

V was shortened by 5 bases and J by 9 bases, with 8 bases between the two germline ends. The CDR3 has 12 residues. The germline V gene has CDR1 MNHNY and CDR2 SVGAGI (reference sequence). On this clone itself: The antigen remains unidentified.

Use of 60 Vbeta and 13 Jbeta primers characterized the PCR. TCRdb's table, derived via immunoSEQ multiplex PCR, lists solely in-frame clones and lacks some. The table lists 50,000 to 60,000 clones, more than 60% of them singletons. Sequencing used PBMCs. The J gene is TRBJ1-6, the V gene TRBV6-6; possible D gene TRBD1, 5 bases. This sequence was found in a middle-aged woman in good health and CMV-seropositive. The DNA for the CDR3 is TGTGCCAGCAGTAACCAGGGTTCACCCCTCCACTTT. It is translated as CASSNQGSPLHF.